This passage covers 14 T cell receptor beta chains from one sample sequenced in a study of T cell changes during pregnancy in multiple sclerosis. Only in-frame clones appear in the TCRdb table, and some are missing; sequencing was by immunoSEQ multiplex PCR. The sample comprises around 45,000 clones, around 90% of which are singletons, and 0.73% rests with the top ten. The sequenced sample was CD4+ T cells from peripheral blood mononuclear cells, obtained before pregnancy. The receptors were sampled from a female donor with multiple sclerosis, enrolled in a pregnancy study.

The J gene is TRBJ1-6, the V gene TRBV6-5; 10 positions agree with TRBD1. This CDR3 spans 16 amino acids. After removal of 4 bases from V and 7 bases from J, the junction contained 7 bases not matched to a gene. CDR1 and CDR2 from the germline V gene are MNHEY and SVGAGI. Here the CDR3 reads CASSSRQGAENSPLHF. The CDR3 region has the DNA TGTGCCAGCAGTTCCCGACAGGGGGCGGAAAATTCACCCCTCCACTTT.

This clone showed up just a few times. The J gene is TRBJ1-6, the V gene TRBV5-1; D gene unclear. Trimming pared 0 bases from V and 0 bases from J, leaving 4 bases between. The germline V gene has CDR1 SGHRS and CDR2 YFSETQ. The CDR3 runs to 15 residues. The CDR3: CASSLGSSYNSPLHF. CDR3 DNA sequence: TGCGCCAGCAGCTTGGGGAGCTCCTATAATTCACCCCTCCACTTT.

The chain uses TRBV6-5 and TRBJ1-1, with D maybe TRBD1 (5 bases). There are 14 residues in the CDR3. The V end was cut by 0 bases, the J end by 7 bases, with 12 bases between. Germline V CDR1 and CDR2: MNHEY, SVGAGI. CDR3 sequence (DNA): TGTGCCAGCAGTTACTCGAATCTACAGGATGAAGCTTTCTTT. This translates into CASSYSNLQDEAFF.

V is TRBV29-1 and J is TRBJ2-5, with 10 bases that match TRBD1. The V and J ends lost 7 bases and 5 bases, in that order; junction bases with no gene match: 10. Germline-derived CDR1 and CDR2 are SQVTM and ANQGSEA. CDR3 size: 14 residues. CDR3 in amino acids: CSGDGRDRGETQYF. The DNA of the CDR3 is TGCAGCGGCGATGGTCGGGACAGGGGTGAGACCCAGTACTTC.

This chain joins TRBV11-1 and TRBJ2-5; 8 positions match TRBD2. Germline V gene sequence: CDR1 SGHAT, CDR2 FQDESV (reference sequence). V trimming: 5 bases; J trimming: 5 bases; junction bases outside the gene matches: 7. The CDR3 runs 14 residues. CDR3 loop: CASSPGGAGETQYF. The DNA of the CDR3 is TGTGCCAGCAGCCCCGGGGGGGCCGGGGAGACCCAGTACTTC.

This chain connects TRBV7-2 to TRBJ2-1, with a tentative D call TRBD2 (6 bases). V was cut by 7 bases and J by 1 base, with 8 bases left in between. The germline V gene has CDR1 SGHTA and CDR2 FQGNSA. The CDR3 loop spans 13 amino acids. The CDR3 is CASKAGSYNEQFF. The CDR3 nucleotides are TGTGCCAGCAAGGCGGGGTCCTACAATGAGCAGTTCTTC.

In its sample, this clone was seen once. The rearrangement joins TRBV19 to TRBJ1-4; no firm D call. Trimming took 3 bases from V and 0 from J, leaving 5 bases between them. Germline loops: CDR1 LNHDA, CDR2 SQIVND (reference sequence). The CDR3 runs 14 residues. The CDR3, as DNA: TGTGCCAGTAGTATCCGGGCAACTAATGAAAAACTGTTTTTT. It encodes CASSIRATNEKLFF.

V usage is TRBV4-3 and J usage is TRBJ1-2; TRBD1 agrees at 7 bases. Losses at the gene ends were 3 bases for V and 4 bases for J; bases not matched to a gene: 8. Germline assignment: CDR1 LGHNA and CDR2 YSLEER. The CDR3 consists of 15 residues. The chain's CDR3 is CASSQETGTVYGYTF. CDR3 nucleotides: TGCGCCAGCAGCCAGGAGACCGGGACAGTCTATGGCTACACCTTC.

This sequence joins TRBV4-3 and TRBJ1-2, with 12 bases lining up with TRBD1. Germline-derived CDR1 and CDR2 are LGHNA and YSLEER. With V trimmed by 4 bases and J by 4 bases, 7 bases remained unmatched. The CDR3 extends over 16 amino acids. CDR3 coding DNA: TGCGCCAGCAGCCCAGGGGGACAGGGGGCCTTCTATGGCTACACCTTC. This sequence encodes CASSPGGQGAFYGYTF.

The chain carries TRBV7-2 and TRBJ2-7, with D maybe TRBD2 (6 bases). The CDR3 is made up of 14 amino acids. The germline V gene encodes CDR1 SGHTA and CDR2 FQGNSA. Trimming left V 3 bases short and J 2 bases short, with 11 bases between. CDR3 loop: CASSLGGAAYEQYF. DNA for the CDR3: TGTGCCAGCAGCTTGGGCGGGGCTGCCTACGAGCAGTACTTC. The full variable domain, rest sourced from reference TRBV7-2 and TRBJ2-7, is GAGVSQSPSNKVTEKGKDVELRCDPISGHTALYWYRQSLGQGLEFLIYFQGNSAPDKSGLPSDRFSAERTGGSVSTLTIQRTQQEDSAVYLCASSLGGAAYEQYFGPGTRLTVT.

The chain joins TRBV5-5 to TRBJ2-3; TRBD2 matches 15 bases. Germline V lookup: CDR1 SGHKS, CDR2 YYEKEE (reference sequence). J was trimmed by 0 bases and V by 4 bases; bases with no gene match: 9. This CDR3 spans 19 amino acids. Here the CDR3 reads CASSIGTSGGFPSTDTQYF. In DNA form, the CDR3 reads TGTGCCAGCAGCATCGGGACTAGCGGGGGGTTCCCTAGCACAGATACGCAGTATTTT.

V is TRBV7-8 and J is TRBJ2-7, with D unresolved. V was pared by 8 bases and J by 0 bases, with 8 bases between. The CDR3 has 12 residues. The germline gives CDR1 SGHVS, CDR2 FQNEAQ. DNA for the CDR3: TGTGCCAGCCGTGGCAGCTCCTACGAGCAGTACTTC. Translated, it gives CASRGSSYEQYF. Together with reference TRBV7-8 and TRBJ2-7, the CDR3 gives the full variable domain: GAGVSQSPRYKVAKRGQDVALRCDPISGHVSLFWYQQALGQGPEFLTYFQNEAQLDKSGLPSDRFFAERPEGSVSTLKIQRTQQEDSAVYLCASRGSSYEQYFGPGTRLTVT.

This clone was counted a few times. The CDR3 region has the DNA TGTGCCAGCAGCTTATCAGGGGAGGGCTACACCTTC. Translating it yields CASSLSGEGYTF. The chain links TRBV7-6 to TRBJ1-2; a possible D gene is TRBD1 (6 bases). Trimming stripped 2 bases from V and 8 bases from J, with 9 bases between. The CDR3 is 12 residues long. Germline CDR1 reads SGHVS; CDR2 reads FNYEAQ.

The rearrangement links TRBV19 to TRBJ1-5; no clear D. Germline CDR1 and CDR2: LNHDA and SQIVND (reference sequence). Trimming cost V 3 bases and J 2 bases, with 14 bases left between them. The CDR3 covers 16 residues. CDR3 DNA: TGTGCCAGTAGTATTGGGTGGGCCTCGGGCAATCAGCCCCAGCATTTT. Its protein product is CASSIGWASGNQPQHF. Based on the CDR3 plus reference TRBV19 and TRBJ1-5, the full variable domain is DGGITQSPKYLFRKEGQNVTLSCEQNLNHDAMYWYRQDPGQGLRLIYYSQIVNDFQKGDIAEGYSVSREKKESFPLTVTSAQKNPTAFYLCASSIGWASGNQPQHFGDGTRLSIL.